Below, one TCR beta chain is given with its context. Other DNA sequences in the same sample also yield this CDR3. The authors' processing: Quantification of nucleated cells was approximated via reference gene primer amplification. TCRdb's table, derived via immunoSEQ multiplex PCR, lists solely in-frame clones and lacks some. That table gives V, J and clone size, and the DNA gave D and trimming. The table has roughly 250,000 clones, roughly 84% seen once. The data originate from a study of blood T cell repertoires in COVID-19. About the study: COVID-19 samples from acute and convalescent phases originated in the United States, Italy and Spain. T cells, B-cell-depleted T cells, or PBMCs supplied cDNA or gDNA.

V lost 2 bases and J lost 8, with 9 bases in between. The length of the CDR3 is 13 residues. In germline, CDR1 is MDHEN, CDR2 SYDVKM. This TCR came from a woman between 40 and 55 years old who had recovered from COVID-19. The sequencing input was peripheral blood. The chain uses TRBV28 and TRBJ2-2; tentative D call: TRBD1 (6 bases). CDR3 amino acids: CASSLGGTGELFF. The DNA for the CDR3 is TGTGCCAGCAGTTTAGGTGGGACAGGGGAGCTGTTTTTT.